This T cell receptor beta chain emerged from a study of blood T cells in healthy people across ages. Study findings and constraints: Getting older went along with TCR beta diversity per million T cells dropping roughly linearly.

The CDR3 is made up of 15 amino acids. The germline V gene has CDR1 SGHNT and CDR2 YENEEA. A sample-barcoded 5' primer and a J-beta primer mix were used in a second PCR of roughly 6 to 11 cycles. The template-switch adaptor was a 5' adaptor with 12 random nucleotides. It tagged each cDNA molecule. TCRdb reprocessed the 5' RACE reads with MiXCR, giving one entry per CDR3 protein. The table shows under 950,000 distinct CDR3 sequences, with over 20% occurring only once. In this sample, this clonotype turned up a few times. Its antigen is still unknown. This sequence originates from a man in his 70s in good health. Sequenced material: blood. The chain couples TRBV11-3 to TRBJ2-1; 7 bases fit TRBD1. The J call may be in error: the DNA end matches TRBJ2-5 better. CDR3 amino acids: CASSPQQGSVGAQYF. In nucleotides, the CDR3 is TGTGCCAGCAGCCCGCAACAGGGGTCAGTCGGGGCCCAGTACTTC.